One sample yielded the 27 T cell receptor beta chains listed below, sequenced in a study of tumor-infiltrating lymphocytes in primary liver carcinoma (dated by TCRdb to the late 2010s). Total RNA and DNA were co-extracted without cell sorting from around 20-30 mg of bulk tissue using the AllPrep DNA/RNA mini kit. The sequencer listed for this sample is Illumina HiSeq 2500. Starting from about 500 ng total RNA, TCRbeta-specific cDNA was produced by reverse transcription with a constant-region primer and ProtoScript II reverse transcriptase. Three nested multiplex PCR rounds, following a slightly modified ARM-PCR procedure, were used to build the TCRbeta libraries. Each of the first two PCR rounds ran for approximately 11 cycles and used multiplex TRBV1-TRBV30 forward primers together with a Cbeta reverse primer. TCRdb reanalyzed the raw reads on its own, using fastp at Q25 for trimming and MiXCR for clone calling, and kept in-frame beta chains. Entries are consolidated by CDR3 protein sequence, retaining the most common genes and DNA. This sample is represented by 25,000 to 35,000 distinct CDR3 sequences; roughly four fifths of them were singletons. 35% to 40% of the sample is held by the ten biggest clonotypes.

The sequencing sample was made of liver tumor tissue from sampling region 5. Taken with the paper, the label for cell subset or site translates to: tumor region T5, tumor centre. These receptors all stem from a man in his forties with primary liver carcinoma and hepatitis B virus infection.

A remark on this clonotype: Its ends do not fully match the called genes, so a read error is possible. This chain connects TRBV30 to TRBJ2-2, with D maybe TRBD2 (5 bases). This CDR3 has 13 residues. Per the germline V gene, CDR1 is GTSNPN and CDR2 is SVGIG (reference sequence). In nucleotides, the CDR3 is TGTGCTTCGGACGGATCGAGCACCGGGGTGCTGTTTTTT. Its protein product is CASDGSSTGVLFF.

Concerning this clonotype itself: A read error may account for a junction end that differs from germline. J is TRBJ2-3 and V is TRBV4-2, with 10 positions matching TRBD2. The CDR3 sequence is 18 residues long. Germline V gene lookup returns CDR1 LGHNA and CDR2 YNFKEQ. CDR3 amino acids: CASSLAALLAGVTDTRYF. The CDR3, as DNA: TGTGCCAGCAGCCTAGCGGCGCTTCTAGCGGGAGTGACAGATACGCGGTATTTT.

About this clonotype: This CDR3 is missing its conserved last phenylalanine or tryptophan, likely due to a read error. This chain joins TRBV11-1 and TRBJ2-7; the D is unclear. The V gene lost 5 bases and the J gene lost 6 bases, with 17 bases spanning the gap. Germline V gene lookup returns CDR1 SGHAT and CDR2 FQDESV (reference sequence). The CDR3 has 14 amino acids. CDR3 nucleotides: TGTGCCAGCAGCCGAAGTTTACAGTGTCTCGAGCAGTACTTG. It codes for CASSRSLQCLEQYL.

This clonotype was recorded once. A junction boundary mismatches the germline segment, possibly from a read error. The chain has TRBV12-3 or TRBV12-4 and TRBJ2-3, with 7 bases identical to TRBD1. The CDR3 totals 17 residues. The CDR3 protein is CTSSHCRDSLVTDTQYF. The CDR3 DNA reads TGTACCAGCAGTCATTGCCGGGACAGTTTAGTTACAGATACGCAGTATTTT.

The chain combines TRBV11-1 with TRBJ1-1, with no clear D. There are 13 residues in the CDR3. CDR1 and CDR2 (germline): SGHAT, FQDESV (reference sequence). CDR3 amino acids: CVRSRHVNTEAFF. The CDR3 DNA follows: TGTGTCAGAAGCCGCCACGTGAACACTGAAGCTTTCTTT.

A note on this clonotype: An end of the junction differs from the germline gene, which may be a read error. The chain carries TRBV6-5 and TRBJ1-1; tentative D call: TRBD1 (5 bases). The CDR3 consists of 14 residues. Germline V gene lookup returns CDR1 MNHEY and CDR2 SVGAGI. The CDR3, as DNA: TGTGCCAGGAGATCCGGGACGCTGAACACTGAAGCCTTCTTT. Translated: CARRSGTLNTEAFF.

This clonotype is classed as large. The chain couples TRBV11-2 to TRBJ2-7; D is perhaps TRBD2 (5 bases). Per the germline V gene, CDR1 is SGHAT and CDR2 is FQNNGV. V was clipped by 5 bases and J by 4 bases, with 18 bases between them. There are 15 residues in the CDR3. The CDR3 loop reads CASSPSWLAEYEQYF. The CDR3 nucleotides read TGTGCCAGCAGCCCGTCGTGGCTAGCAGAGTACGAGCAGTACTTC.

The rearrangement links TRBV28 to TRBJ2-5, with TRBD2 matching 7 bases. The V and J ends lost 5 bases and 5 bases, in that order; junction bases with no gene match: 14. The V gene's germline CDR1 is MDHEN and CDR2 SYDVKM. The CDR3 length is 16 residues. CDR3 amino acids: CASSDVGLAGRETQYF. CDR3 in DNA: TGTGCCAGCAGTGACGTGGGATTAGCGGGCAGGGAGACCCAGTACTTC.

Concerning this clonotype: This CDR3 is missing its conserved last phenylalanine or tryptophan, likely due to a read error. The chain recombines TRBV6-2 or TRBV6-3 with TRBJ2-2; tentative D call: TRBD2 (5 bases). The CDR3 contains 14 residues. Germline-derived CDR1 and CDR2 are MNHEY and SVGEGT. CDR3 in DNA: TGTGTCAGCAGTTTGTGGGAGTCCGGCGGGGAGCTGTTTTCT. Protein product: CVSSLWESGGELFS.

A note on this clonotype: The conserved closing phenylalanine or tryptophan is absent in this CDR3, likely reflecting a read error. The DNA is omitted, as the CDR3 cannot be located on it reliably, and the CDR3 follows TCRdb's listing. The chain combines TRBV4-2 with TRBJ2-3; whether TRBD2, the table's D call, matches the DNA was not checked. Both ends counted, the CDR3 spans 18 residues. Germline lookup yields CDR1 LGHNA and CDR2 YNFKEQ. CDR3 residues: CTSSQVALLAGATDTRYL.

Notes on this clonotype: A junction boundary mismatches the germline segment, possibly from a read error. As DNA, the CDR3 is TGTGCCATTAAGGGACAGGGACCCCAAGGGACCAAGTACTTC. Translation gives CAIKGQGPQGTKYF. The gene calls are TRBV10-3 and TRBJ2-5; 9 positions agree with TRBD1. The germline gives CDR1 ENHRY, CDR2 SYGVKD. There are 14 residues in the CDR3.

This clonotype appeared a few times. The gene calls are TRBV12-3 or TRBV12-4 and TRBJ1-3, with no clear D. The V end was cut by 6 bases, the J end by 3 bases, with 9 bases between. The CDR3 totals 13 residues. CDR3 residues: CASSRTLGNTIYF. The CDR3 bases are TGTGCCAGCAGCCGGACGCTTGGAAACACCATATATTTT.

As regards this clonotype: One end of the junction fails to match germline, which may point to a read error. Here the CDR3 reads CASSLELYTNTHYF. The CDR3 DNA sequence: TGTGCCAGCAGTTTAGAACTTTACACCAATACGCATTATTTT. V usage is TRBV11-2 and J usage is TRBJ2-3; D is unclear. The CDR3 runs to 14 residues. Germline V CDR1 and CDR2: SGHAT, FQNNGV.

CDR3 coding DNA: TGCGCCAGCAGATGGGACGAGGGAGATACGCAGTATTTT. Amino acid sequence: CASRWDEGDTQYF. The chain has TRBV5-1 and TRBJ2-3; D tentatively fits TRBD1 or TRBD2 (5 bases each). Per germline, CDR1 SGHRS and CDR2 YFSETQ. With 5 bases removed from V and 5 bases from J, the gap between germline ends came to 12 bases. The CDR3 spans 13 residues. The variable domain in full, with the rest retrieved from reference TRBV5-1 and TRBJ2-3, is KAGVTQTPRYLIKTRGQQVTLSCSPISGHRSVSWYQQTPGQGLQFLFEYFSETQRNKGNFPGRFSGRQFSNSRSEMNVSTLELGDSALYLCASRWDEGDTQYFGPGTRLTVL.

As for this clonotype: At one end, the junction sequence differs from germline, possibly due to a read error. CDR3 nucleotide sequence: TGTGCCAGCAGCTTGGCCGAATTTAGAACCTACGAGCAGTATTTC. Translated, it gives CASSLAEFRTYEQYF. J is TRBJ2-7 and V is TRBV5-5; D is uncertain. The V gene's germline CDR1 is SGHKS and CDR2 YYEKEE (reference sequence). This CDR3 is 15 amino acids long.

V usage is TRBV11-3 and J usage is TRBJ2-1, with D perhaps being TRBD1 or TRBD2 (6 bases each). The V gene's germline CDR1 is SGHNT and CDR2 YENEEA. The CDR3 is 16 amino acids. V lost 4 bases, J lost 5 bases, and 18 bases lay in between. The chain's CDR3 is CASSSKGGGPNNEQFF. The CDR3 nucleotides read TGTGCCAGCAGCTCCAAAGGTGGGGGGCCCAACAATGAGCAGTTCTTC.

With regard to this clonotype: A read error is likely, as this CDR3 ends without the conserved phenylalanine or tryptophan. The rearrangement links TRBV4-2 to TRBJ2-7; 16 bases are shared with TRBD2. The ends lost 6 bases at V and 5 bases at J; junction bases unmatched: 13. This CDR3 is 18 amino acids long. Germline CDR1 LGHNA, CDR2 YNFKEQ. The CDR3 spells CASSGNPGLAGGSHEQYS. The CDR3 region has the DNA TGTGCCAGCAGTGGAAATCCGGGACTAGCGGGAGGGTCACACGAGCAGTACTCC.

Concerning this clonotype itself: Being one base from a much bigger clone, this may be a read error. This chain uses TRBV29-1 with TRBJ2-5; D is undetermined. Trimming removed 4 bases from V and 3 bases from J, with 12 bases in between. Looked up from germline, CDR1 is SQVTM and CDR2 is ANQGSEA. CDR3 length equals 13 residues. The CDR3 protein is CSVGALNKETQYF. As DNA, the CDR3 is TGCAGCGTTGGGGCACTTAACAAAGAGACCCAGTACTTC.

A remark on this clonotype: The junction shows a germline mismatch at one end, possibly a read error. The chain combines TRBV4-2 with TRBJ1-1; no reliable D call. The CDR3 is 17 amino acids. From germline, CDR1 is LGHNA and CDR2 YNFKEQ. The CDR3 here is CASSQEYGQDFWTEAFF. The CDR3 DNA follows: TGTGCCAGTAGCCAAGAGTACGGGCAGGATTTTTGGACTGAAGCTTTCTTT.

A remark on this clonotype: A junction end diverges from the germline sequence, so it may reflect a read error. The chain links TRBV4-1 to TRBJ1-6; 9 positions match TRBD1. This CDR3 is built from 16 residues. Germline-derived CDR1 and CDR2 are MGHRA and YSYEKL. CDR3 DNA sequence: TGCGCCATCAGCCACCACCTACAGGGGGCTGATTCACCCCCCCACTTT. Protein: CAISHHLQGADSPPHF.

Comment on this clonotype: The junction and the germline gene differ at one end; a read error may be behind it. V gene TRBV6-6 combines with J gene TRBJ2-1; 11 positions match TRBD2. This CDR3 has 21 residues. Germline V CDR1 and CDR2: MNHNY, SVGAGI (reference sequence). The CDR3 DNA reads TGTGCCAGCAGTTACCCGGAACTAGCGGGAGCCCACCGAAACTCCTACATTGAGCAGTTCTTC. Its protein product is CASSYPELAGAHRNSYIEQFF.

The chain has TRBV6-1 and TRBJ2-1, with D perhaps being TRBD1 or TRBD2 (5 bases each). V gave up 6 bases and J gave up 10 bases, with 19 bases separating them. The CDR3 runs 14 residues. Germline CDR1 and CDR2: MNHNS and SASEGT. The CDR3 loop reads CASRRGCLVQEQFF. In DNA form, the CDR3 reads TGTGCCAGCAGGAGGGGATGTTTAGTACAGGAGCAGTTCTTC.

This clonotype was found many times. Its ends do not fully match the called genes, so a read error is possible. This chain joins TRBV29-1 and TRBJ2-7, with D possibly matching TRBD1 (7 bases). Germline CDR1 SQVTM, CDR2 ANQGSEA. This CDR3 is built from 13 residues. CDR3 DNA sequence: TGCAGCGCTACAGGGGAGGCCCCCTACGAGCAGTGCTTC. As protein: CSATGEAPYEQCF.

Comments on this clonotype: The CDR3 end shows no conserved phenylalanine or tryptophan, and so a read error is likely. CDR3 DNA sequence: TGTGCCAGCAGTGTTCTAGCAGGGAGATACAATGAGCAGTTCTAC. Its protein is CASSVLAGRYNEQFY. V usage is TRBV11-2 and J usage is TRBJ2-1; either TRBD1 or TRBD2 may fit D (5 bases each). Germline V gene data show CDR1 as SGHAT and CDR2 as FQNNGV. With 6 bases removed from V and 4 bases from J, the gap between germline ends came to 16 bases. This CDR3 is 15 amino acids long.

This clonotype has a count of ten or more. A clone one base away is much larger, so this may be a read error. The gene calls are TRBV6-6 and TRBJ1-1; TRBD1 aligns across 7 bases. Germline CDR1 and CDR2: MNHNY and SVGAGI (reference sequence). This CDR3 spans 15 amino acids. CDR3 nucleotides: TGTGCCTGCAGTTCACAGACGGGCCAGGGGGGTGAAGCTTTCTTT. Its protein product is CACSSQTGQGGEAFF.

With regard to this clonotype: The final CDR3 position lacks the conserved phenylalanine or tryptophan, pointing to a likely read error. CDR3 bases: TGTGCCAACATGGACAGGGGGGATCAGCCCCAGCATTCT. As protein: CANMDRGDQPQHS. The chain employs TRBV6-2 or TRBV6-3 and TRBJ1-5; 10 nucleotides agree with TRBD1. CDR1 is MNHEY and CDR2 is SVGEGT in the germline V gene. There are 13 residues in the CDR3. The trim removed 10 bases at V and 5 bases at J, leaving 5 bases unmatched.

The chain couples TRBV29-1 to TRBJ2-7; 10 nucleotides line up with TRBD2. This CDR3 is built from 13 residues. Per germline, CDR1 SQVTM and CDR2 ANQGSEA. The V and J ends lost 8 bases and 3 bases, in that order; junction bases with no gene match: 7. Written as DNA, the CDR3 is TGCAGCATTTGTGCTAGCGGGAGCTACGAGCAGTACTTC. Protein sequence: CSICASGSYEQYF.